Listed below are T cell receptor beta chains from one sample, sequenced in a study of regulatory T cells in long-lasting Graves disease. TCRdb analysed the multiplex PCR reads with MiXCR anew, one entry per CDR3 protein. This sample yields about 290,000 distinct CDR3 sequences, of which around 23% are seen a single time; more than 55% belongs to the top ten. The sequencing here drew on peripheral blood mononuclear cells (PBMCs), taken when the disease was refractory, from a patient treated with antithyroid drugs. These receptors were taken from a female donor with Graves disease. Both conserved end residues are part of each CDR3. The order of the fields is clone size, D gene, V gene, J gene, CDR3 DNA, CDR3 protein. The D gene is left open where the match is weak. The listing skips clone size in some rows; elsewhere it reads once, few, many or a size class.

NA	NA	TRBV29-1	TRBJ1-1	TGCAGCGTAACATTGAACACTGAAGCTTTCTTT	CSVTLNTEAFF
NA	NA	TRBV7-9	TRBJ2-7	TGTGCCAGCAGCTTAGGACAGGTTAGCGAGCAGTACTTC	CASSLGQVSEQYF
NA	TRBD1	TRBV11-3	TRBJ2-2	TGTGCCAGCAGCTCCCCCCTCTTAAGGACAGGGAGGAACACCGGGGAGCTGTTTTTT	CASSSPLLRTGRNTGELFF
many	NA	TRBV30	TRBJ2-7	TGTGCCTGGGAACAGGGCTCCGAGCAGTACTTC	CAWEQGSEQYF
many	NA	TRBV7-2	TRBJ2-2	TGTGCCAGCAGGACTCAGGAGGACACCGGGGAGCTGTTTTTT	CASRTQEDTGELFF
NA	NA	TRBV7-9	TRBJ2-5	TGTGCCAGCAGCTCAGTTGAGGTAGCACAGGAGACCCAGTACTTC	CASSSVEVAQETQYF
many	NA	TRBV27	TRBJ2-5	TGTGCCAGCAGTTTATCGTTCCATGAAGAGACCCAGTACTTC	CASSLSFHEETQYF
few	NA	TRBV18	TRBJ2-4	TGTGCCAGCTCACCACCGATGATGTCCAAAAACATTCAGTACTTC	CASSPPMMSKNIQYF
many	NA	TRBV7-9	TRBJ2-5	TGTGCCAGCAGCTTTGATAGGTCAGAGACCCAGTACTTC	CASSFDRSETQYF
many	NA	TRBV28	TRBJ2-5	TGTGCCAGCAGCTTATTAGAAGGAGAGACCCAGTACTTC	CASSLLEGETQYF
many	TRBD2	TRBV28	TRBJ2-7	TGTGCCAGCAGTAGTGGGATAGCGGGAGCATTCTCCTACGAGCAGTACTTC	CASSSGIAGAFSYEQYF
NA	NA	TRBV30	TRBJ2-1	TGTGCCTGGACCCCCGTGGCGGGAAGGAAGTTCTTC	CAWTPVAGRKFF
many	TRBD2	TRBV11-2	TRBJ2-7	TGTGCCAGCAGCTTCCCGGGACTAGTTGGCCACGAGCAGTACTTC	CASSFPGLVGHEQYF
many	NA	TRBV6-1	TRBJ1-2	TGTGCCAGCAAGAGGGCCGCGGTCTATGACTACACCTTC	CASKRAAVYDYTF
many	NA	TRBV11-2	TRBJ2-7	TGTGCCAGCAGCTTCCCGAAAGATGGGACTTCCTCCTACGAGCAGTACTTC	CASSFPKDGTSSYEQYF
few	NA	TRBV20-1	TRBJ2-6	TGCAGTGCTAGACGGCTTGGCAGCGCCAACCCATACTCTGGGGCCAACGTCCTGACTTTC	CSARRLGSANPYSGANVLTF
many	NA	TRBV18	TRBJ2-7	TGTGCCAGCTCAACAGGAATTCTACCCTACGAGCAGTACTTC	CASSTGILPYEQYF
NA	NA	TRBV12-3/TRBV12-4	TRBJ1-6	TGTGCCAGCAGTTCCGGTATTAATTCACCCCTCCACTTT	CASSSGINSPLHF
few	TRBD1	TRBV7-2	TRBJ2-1	TGTGCCAGCACCGAATTCGGACAGGTCTACAATGAGCAGTTCTTC	CASTEFGQVYNEQFF
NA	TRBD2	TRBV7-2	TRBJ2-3	TGTGCCAGCAGCCTCACTAGCGTGGTAGATACGCAGTATTTT	CASSLTSVVDTQYF
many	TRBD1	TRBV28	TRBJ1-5	TGTGCCAGCAGTTTAAGGCAGGGACAGGGTCAGCCCCAGCATTTT	CASSLRQGQGQPQHF
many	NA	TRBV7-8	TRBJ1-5	TGTGCCAGGAGTCGGCTCAGCGGGGGCAATCAGCCCCAGCATTTT	CARSRLSGGNQPQHF
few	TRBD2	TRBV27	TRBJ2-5	TGTGCCAGCAGTTCTTCTACGGGACTAGCGGGAGGACGCCAAGAGACCCAGTACTTC	CASSSSTGLAGGRQETQYF
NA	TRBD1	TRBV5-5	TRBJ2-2	TGTGCCAGCAGCTTGGGGACAGGGGTGGTCGTGGCGAACACCGGGGAGCTGTTTTTT	CASSLGTGVVVANTGELFF
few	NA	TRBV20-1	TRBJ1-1	TGCAGTGCCTCCCGGAAGAACGCTGAAGCTTTCTTT	CSASRKNAEAFF
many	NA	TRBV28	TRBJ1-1	TGTGCCAGTAGTTTACAGTTCTACGGGAACACTGAAGCTTTCTTT	CASSLQFYGNTEAFF
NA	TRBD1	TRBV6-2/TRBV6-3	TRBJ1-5	TGTGCCAGCAGTGACTGGACAGGGGGAAGCAATCAGCCCCAGCATTTT	CASSDWTGGSNQPQHF
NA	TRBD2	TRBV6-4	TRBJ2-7	TGTGCCAGCAAAGATCGGACTAGCGGGATAACCTACGAGCAGTACTTC	CASKDRTSGITYEQYF
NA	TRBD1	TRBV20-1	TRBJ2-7	TGCAGTGCTCGGGACAGAACTAGACCCTACGAGCAGTACTTC	CSARDRTRPYEQYF
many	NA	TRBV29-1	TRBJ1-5	TGCAGCGTTGAAGAGTCGGGGGGCAATCAGCCCCAGCATTTT	CSVEESGGNQPQHF
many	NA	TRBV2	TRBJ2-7	TGTGCCAGCATAAGGGCTGGCGCCTACGAGCAGTACTTC	CASIRAGAYEQYF